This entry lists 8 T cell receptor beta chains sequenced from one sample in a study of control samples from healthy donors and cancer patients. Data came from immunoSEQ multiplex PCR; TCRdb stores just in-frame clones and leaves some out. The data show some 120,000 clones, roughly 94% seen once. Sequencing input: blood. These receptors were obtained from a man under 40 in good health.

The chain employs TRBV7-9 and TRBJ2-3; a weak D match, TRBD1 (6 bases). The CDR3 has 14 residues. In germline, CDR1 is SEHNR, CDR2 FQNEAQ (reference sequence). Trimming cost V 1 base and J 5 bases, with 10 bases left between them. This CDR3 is CASSLGGHGDTQYF. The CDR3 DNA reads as TGTGCCAGCAGCTTAGGGGGGCACGGAGATACGCAGTATTTT.

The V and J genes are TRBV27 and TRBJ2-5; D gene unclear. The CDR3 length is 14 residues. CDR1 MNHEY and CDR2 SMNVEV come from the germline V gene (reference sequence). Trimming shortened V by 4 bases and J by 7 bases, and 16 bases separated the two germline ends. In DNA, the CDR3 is TGTGCCAGCAGTTCCCACCGAATTGGGGTGACCCAGTACTTC. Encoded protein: CASSSHRIGVTQYF.

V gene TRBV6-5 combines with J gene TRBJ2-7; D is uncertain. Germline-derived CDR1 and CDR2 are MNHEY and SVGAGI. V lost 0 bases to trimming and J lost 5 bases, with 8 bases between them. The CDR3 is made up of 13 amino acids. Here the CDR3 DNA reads TGTGCCAGCAGTTACTCCAGACTCGACGAGCAGTACTTC. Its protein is CASSYSRLDEQYF.

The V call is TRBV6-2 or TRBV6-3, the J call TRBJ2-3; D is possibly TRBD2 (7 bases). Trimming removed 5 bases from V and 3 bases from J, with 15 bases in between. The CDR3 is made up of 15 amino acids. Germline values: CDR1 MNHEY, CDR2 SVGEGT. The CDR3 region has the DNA TGTGCCAGCAGTGACTGGGGGGGCCTGACAGATACGCAGTATTTT. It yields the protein CASSDWGGLTDTQYF.

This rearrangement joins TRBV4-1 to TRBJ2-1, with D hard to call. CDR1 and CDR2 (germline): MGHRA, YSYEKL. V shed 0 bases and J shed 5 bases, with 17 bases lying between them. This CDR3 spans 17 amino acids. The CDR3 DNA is TGCGCCAGCAGCCAAGAGACCAGCTTAGTGGGCCACAATGAGCAGTTCTTC. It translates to CASSQETSLVGHNEQFF.

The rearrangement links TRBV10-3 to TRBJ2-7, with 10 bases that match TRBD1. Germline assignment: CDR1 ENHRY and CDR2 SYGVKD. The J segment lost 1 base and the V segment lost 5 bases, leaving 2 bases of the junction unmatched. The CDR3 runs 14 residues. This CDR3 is CAISLGQGSYEQYF. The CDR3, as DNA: TGTGCCATCAGTTTGGGACAGGGGTCCTACGAGCAGTACTTC.

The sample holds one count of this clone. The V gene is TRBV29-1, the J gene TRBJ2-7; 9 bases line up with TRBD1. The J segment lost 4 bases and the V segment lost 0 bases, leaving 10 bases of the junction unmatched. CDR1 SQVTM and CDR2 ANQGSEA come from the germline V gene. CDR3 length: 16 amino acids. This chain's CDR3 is CSVEDQLGTGFYEQYF. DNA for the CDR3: TGCAGCGTTGAAGACCAATTAGGGACAGGGTTTTACGAGCAGTACTTC.

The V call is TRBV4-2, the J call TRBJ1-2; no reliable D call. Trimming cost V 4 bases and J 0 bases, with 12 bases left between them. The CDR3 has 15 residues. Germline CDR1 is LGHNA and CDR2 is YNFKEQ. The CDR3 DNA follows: TGTGCCAGCAGCCCCCCCGATGGAACTAACTATGGCTACACCTTC. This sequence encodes CASSPPDGTNYGYTF.